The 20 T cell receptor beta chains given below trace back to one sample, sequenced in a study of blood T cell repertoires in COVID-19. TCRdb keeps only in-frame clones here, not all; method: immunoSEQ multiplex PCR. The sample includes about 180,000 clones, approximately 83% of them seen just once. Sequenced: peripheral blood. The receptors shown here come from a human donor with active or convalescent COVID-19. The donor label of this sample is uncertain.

The CDR3 protein is CASSVGGGGASEQYF. DNA of the CDR3: TGTGCCAGCAGCGTAGGAGGCGGGGGGGCCTCCGAGCAGTACTTC. The chain joins TRBV9 to TRBJ2-7; 9 nucleotides align to TRBD2. The V segment lost 0 bases and the J segment 6 bases; nucleotides outside the gene matches: 7. Looked up from germline, CDR1 is SGDLS and CDR2 is YYNGEE. The CDR3 runs 15 residues.

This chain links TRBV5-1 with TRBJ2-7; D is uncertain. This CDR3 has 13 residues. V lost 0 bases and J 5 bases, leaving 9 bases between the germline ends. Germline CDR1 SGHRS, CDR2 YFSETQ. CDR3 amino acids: CASSLAPINEQYF. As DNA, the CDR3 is TGCGCCAGCAGCTTGGCCCCAATCAACGAGCAGTACTTC.

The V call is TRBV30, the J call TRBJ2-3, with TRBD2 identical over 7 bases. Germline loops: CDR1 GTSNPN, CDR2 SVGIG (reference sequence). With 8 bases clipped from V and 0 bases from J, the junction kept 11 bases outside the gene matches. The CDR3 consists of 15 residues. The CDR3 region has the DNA TGTGCCGGAAAAACGGGAGGAACTAGCACAGATACGCAGTATTTT. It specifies CAGKTGGTSTDTQYF.

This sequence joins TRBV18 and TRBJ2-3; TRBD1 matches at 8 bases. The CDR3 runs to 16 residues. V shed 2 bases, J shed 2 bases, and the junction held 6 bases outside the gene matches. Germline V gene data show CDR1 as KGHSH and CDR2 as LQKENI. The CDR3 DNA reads TGTGCCAGCTCACCAATGGGACAGGATAACACAGATACGCAGTATTTT. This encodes CASSPMGQDNTDTQYF.

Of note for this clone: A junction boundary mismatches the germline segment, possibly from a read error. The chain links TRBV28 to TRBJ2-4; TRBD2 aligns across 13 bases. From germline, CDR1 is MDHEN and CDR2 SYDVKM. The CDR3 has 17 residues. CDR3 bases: TGTGCCAGCAGTCTATGGACTAGCGGGGGTTCCAAAAACATTCAGTACTTC. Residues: CASSLWTSGGSKNIQYF.

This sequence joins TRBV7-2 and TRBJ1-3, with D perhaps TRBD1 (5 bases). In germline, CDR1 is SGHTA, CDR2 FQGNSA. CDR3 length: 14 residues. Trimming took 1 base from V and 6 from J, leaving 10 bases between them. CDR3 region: CASSLGPGENTIYF. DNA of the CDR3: TGTGCCAGCAGCTTAGGTCCGGGGGAAAACACCATATATTTT. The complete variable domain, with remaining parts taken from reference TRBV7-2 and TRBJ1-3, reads GAGVSQSPSNKVTEKGKDVELRCDPISGHTALYWYRQSLGQGLEFLIYFQGNSAPDKSGLPSDRFSAERTGGSVSTLTIQRTQQEDSAVYLCASSLGPGENTIYFGEGSWLTVV.

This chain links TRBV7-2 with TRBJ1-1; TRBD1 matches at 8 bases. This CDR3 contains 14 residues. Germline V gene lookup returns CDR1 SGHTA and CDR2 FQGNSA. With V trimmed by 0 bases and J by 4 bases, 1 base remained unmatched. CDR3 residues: CASSLAGQGTEAFF. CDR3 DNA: TGTGCCAGCAGCTTAGCAGGACAGGGCACTGAAGCTTTCTTT.

For the CDR3, the DNA is TGTGCCAGCAGGCGGGACTCCGCCACTTACAATGAGCAGTTCTTC. Its translation is CASRRDSATYNEQFF. The V call is TRBV5-4, the J call TRBJ2-1; D is perhaps TRBD2 (6 bases). The CDR3 has 15 residues. V was shortened by 5 bases and J by 4 bases, with 16 bases between the two germline ends. Germline V gene lookup returns CDR1 SGHNT and CDR2 YYREEE (reference sequence).

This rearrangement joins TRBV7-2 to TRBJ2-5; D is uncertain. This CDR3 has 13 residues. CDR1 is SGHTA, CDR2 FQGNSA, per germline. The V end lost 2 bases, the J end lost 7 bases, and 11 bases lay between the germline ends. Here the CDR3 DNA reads TGTGCCAGCAGCTTATCAGAGGTCGGGACCCAGTACTTC. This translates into CASSLSEVGTQYF.

The CDR3, as DNA: TGTGCCAGCAGCCCTCACGGCAGGGGGGCCCTCAATGAGCAGTTCTTC. This gives the protein CASSPHGRGALNEQFF. The gene calls are TRBV9 and TRBJ2-1, with a possible D match to TRBD1 (7 bases). V was trimmed by 4 bases and J by 6 bases, leaving 20 bases between them. Germline CDR1 and CDR2: SGDLS and YYNGEE. This CDR3 spans 16 amino acids.

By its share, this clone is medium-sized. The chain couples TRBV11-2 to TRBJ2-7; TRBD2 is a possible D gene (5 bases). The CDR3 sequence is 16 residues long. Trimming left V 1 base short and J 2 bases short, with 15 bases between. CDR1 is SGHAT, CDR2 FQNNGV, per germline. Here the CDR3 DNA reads TGTGCCAGCAGCTTAGTATACTCCCGAGGGCCCTACGAGCAGTACTTC. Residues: CASSLVYSRGPYEQYF. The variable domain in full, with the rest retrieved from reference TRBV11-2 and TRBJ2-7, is EAGVAQSPRYKIIEKRQSVAFWCNPISGHATLYWYQQILGQGPKLLIQFQNNGVVDDSQLPKDRFSAERLKGVDSTLKIQPAKLEDSAVYLCASSLVYSRGPYEQYFGPGTRLTVT.

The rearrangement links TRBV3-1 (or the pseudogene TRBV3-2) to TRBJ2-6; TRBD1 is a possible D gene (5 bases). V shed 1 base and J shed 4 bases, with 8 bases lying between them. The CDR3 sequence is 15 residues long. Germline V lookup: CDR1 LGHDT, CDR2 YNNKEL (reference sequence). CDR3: CASSQAGPGANVLTF. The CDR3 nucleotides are TGTGCCAGCAGCCAAGCAGGGCCAGGGGCCAACGTCCTGACTTTC.

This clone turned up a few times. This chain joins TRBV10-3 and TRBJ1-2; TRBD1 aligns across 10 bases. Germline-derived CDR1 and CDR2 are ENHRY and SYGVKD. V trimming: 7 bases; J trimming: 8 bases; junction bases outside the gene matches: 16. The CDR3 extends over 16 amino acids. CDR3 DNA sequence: TGTGCCATCACAGGGACAGGGGCATCGAGTGAAGGGGGCTACACCTTC. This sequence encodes CAITGTGASSEGGYTF.

The CDR3 region has the DNA TGTGCCAGCAGCTTTTCGTCGAATGAGCAGTTCTTC. Translated, it gives CASSFSSNEQFF. This chain connects TRBV11-3 to TRBJ2-1; D uncertain. The germline V gene has CDR1 SGHNT and CDR2 YENEEA. This CDR3 spans 12 amino acids. Trimming stripped 3 bases from V and 7 bases from J, with 7 bases between.

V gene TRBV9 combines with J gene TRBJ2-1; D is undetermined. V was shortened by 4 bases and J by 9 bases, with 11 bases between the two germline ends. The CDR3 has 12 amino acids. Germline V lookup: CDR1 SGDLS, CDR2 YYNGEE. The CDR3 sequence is CASSPQRGEQFF. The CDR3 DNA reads TGTGCCAGCAGCCCCCAGAGAGGTGAGCAGTTCTTC.

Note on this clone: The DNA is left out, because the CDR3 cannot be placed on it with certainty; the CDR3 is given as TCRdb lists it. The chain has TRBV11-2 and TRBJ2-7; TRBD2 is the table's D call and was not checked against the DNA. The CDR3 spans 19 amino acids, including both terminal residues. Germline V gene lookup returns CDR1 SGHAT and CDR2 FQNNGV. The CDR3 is CASSLVLRALSGGSYEQYF.

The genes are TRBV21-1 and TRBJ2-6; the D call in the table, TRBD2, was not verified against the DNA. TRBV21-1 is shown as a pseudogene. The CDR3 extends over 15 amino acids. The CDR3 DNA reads TGTGCCAGCAGCAAAGCCCGCTCTGGGGCCAACGTCCTGACTTTC. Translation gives CASSKARSGANVLTF.

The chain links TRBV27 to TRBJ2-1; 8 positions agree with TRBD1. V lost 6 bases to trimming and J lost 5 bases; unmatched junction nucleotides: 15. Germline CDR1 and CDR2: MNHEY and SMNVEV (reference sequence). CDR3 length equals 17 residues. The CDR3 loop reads CASRPEVWDRRHNEQFF. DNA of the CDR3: TGTGCCAGCAGACCTGAAGTGTGGGACAGGCGCCACAATGAGCAGTTCTTC.

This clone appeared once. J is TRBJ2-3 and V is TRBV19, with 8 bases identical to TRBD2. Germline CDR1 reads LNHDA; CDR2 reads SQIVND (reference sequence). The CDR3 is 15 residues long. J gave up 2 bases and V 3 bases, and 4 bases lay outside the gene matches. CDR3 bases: TGTGCCAGTAGTATCGGGGGGGTATACACAGATACGCAGTATTTT. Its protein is CASSIGGVYTDTQYF.

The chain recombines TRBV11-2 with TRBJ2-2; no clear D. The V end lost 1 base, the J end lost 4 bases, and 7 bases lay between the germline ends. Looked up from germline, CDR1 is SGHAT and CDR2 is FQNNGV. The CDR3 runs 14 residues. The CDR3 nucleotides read TGTGCCAGCAGCTTAGGTGCGCTCACCGGGGAGCTGTTTTTT. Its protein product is CASSLGALTGELFF.